A selection of T cell receptor beta chains follows, all from one sample in a study of human T cells and chemical hapten exposure. TCRdb itself ran the RACE reads through MiXCR, one entry per CDR3 protein. The sample lists 350,000 to 450,000 distinct CDR3 sequences; 4.5% to 6% were seen once. The source material was whole blood, sampled in connection with sensitization to the hapten diphenylcyclopropenone (DPC). Receptors originate from a woman aged 45-59 years with alopecia areata. Some clones in this sample may be carry-over from other donors' samples. The CDR3 runs from the conserved cysteine through the conserved F or W. Each record gives: D gene, clone size, J gene, V gene, CDR3 protein, CDR3 DNA. A D gene is named only where the DNA matches it firmly. Not every row has a clone size; where given, it reads once, few, many or a size class.

NA,NA,TRBJ2-7,TRBV28,CASSPPTNPAYEQYF,TGTGCCAGCAGCCCTCCAACCAACCCCGCCTACGAGCAGTACTTC
TRBD1,many,TRBJ1-5,TRBV5-1,CASRKGTGLDQPQHF,TGCGCCAGCAGGAAAGGGACAGGGCTGGATCAGCCCCAGCATTTT
TRBD1,many,TRBJ2-3,TRBV28,CASSERTGYGDTQYF,TGTGCCAGCAGCGAACGGACAGGGTATGGAGATACGCAGTATTTT
TRBD1,NA,TRBJ1-5,TRBV10-3,CATRTGIKDNQPQHF,TGTGCCACCAGGACAGGGATCAAGGACAATCAGCCCCAGCATTTT
NA,few,TRBJ2-1,TRBV9,CASSSPGTVTYNEQFF,TGTGCCAGCAGCTCCCCCGGGACGGTGACCTACAATGAGCAGTTCTTC
TRBD2,NA,TRBJ2-1,TRBV24-1,CATSDAGLAPYNEQFF,TGTGCCACCAGTGATGCGGGACTAGCCCCATACAATGAGCAGTTCTTC
NA,many,TRBJ2-3,TRBV20-1,CSARDPAGSTDTQYF,TGCAGTGCTAGAGATCCGGCCGGTAGCACAGATACGCAGTATTTT
NA,many,TRBJ2-1,TRBV12-3/TRBV12-4,CASRRDGSHEQFF,TGTGCCAGCAGGAGAGACGGTTCCCATGAGCAGTTCTTC
NA,few,TRBJ1-1,TRBV29-1,CSVGEYTEAFF,TGCAGCGTTGGGGAGTACACTGAAGCTTTCTTT
TRBD1,many,TRBJ1-6,TRBV12-3/TRBV12-4,CASSWGQGNSPLHF,TGTGCCAGCAGTTGGGGACAGGGTAATTCACCCCTCCACTTT
NA,many,TRBJ2-2,TRBV7-6,CASSLELEGVSGELFF,TGTGCCAGCAGCTTAGAACTAGAAGGAGTGTCCGGGGAGCTGTTTTTT